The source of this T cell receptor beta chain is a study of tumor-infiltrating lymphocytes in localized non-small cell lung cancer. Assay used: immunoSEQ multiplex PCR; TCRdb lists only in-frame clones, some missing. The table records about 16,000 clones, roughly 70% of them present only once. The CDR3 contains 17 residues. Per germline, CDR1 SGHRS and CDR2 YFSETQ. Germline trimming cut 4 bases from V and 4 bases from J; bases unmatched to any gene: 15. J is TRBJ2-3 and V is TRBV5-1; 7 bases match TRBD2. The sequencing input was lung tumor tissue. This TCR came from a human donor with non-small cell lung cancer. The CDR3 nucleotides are TGCGCCAGCAGCGCGGGGGACGAGAGTTCCGCCTCAGATACGCAGTATTTT. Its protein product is CASSAGDESSASDTQYF.